This T cell receptor beta chain is drawn from a study of post-analysis software for immune sequencing data. Study observations and caveats: Patients had higher frequencies than controls of about 5 TRBV segments, including TRBV5-6, TRBV5-1 and TRBV20-1.

The library was made from cDNA and included unique molecular identifiers. The yield from roughly 1 to 10 million T cells was roughly 500,000 cDNA molecules in total. TCRdb called the PCR reads again in MiXCR, with one record for every CDR3 protein. In the table there are roughly 400,000 distinct CDR3 sequences, 30% to 40% of which are singletons. CDR1 GTSNPN and CDR2 SVGIG come from the germline V gene (reference sequence). V lost 1 base, J lost 8 bases, and 11 bases lay in between. This CDR3 is built from 12 residues. In the case of this clonotype: Its antigen is not known.

The sample taken for sequencing was blood. This sequence was found in a girl aged 2-10 years with multiple sclerosis. The chain links TRBV30 to TRBJ1-2, with D uncertain. CDR3 sequence (DNA): TGTGCCTGGAGTGAGACTCATTACGGCTACACCTTC. It codes for CAWSETHYGYTF.